The 20 T cell receptor beta chains listed next were all sequenced from one sample in a study of beta chain features in type 1 diabetes. Findings and caveats of the study: Within each of all four CD4+ subsets, Type 1 diabetes patients had TCRB CDR3s that were moderately but significantly shorter.

Antigens for these TCRs are unknown. The isolated RNA, all of it, was reverse transcribed, so expressed TCRB transcripts were what got sequenced. Assay: immunoSEQ multiplex PCR; the TCRdb copy retains only in-frame clones and omits some. The sample includes under 150,000 clones, roughly 10% of them seen just once. Sequences were obtained from central memory CD4+ T cells from blood. Receptors originate from a man aged 25-45 years with type 1 diabetes.

This chain joins TRBV30 and TRBJ1-1; maybe TRBD1 (5 bases). This CDR3 is 14 amino acids long. Germline V gene sequence: CDR1 GTSNPN, CDR2 SVGIG (reference sequence). Trimming left V 0 bases short and J 3 bases short, with 11 bases between. The CDR3 bases are TGTGCCTGGAGTGTAGGGCGGGGCCACACTGAAGCTTTCTTT. Residues: CAWSVGRGHTEAFF.

This clone has only a few counts. The V call is TRBV6-5, the J call TRBJ2-7; D gene ambiguous. This CDR3 is 13 amino acids long. In germline, CDR1 is MNHEY, CDR2 SVGAGI. Trimming left V 2 bases short and J 4 bases short, with 9 bases between. The CDR3 DNA follows: TGTGCCAGCAGTTACGGGTTGGAGTACGAGCAGTACTTC. Its protein is CASSYGLEYEQYF.

The chain is built from TRBV5-1 and TRBJ1-2; 7 positions agree with TRBD1. V shed 2 bases, J shed 6 bases, and the junction held 7 bases outside the gene matches. CDR3 length equals 14 residues. Germline assignment: CDR1 SGHRS and CDR2 YFSETQ. CDR3 DNA: TGCGCCAGCAGCTTCGACAGGGTGAAGGATGGCTACACCTTC. It encodes CASSFDRVKDGYTF. The whole variable domain, filled in from reference TRBV5-1 and TRBJ1-2, reads KAGVTQTPRYLIKTRGQQVTLSCSPISGHRSVSWYQQTPGQGLQFLFEYFSETQRNKGNFPGRFSGRQFSNSRSEMNVSTLELGDSALYLCASSFDRVKDGYTFGSGTRLTVV.

J is TRBJ1-6 and V is TRBV9; possibly TRBD1 for D (6 bases). The length of the CDR3 is 13 residues. Germline V gives CDR1 SGDLS, CDR2 YYNGEE. V was clipped by 4 bases and J by 8 bases, with 10 bases between them. CDR3 loop: CASSKGGDSPLHF. CDR3 DNA: TGTGCCAGCAGCAAGGGGGGGGATTCACCCCTCCACTTT.

Ten or more counts support this clone. The chain recombines TRBV29-1 with TRBJ2-7; D remains ambiguous. Trimming took off 4 bases at V and 4 bases at J, with 14 bases between the two ends. CDR1 and CDR2 (germline): SQVTM, ANQGSEA. This CDR3 has 13 residues. The CDR3 nucleotides read TGCAGCGTTGCCCAGCGCTCTGGATACGAGCAGTACTTC. Encoded protein: CSVAQRSGYEQYF.

This clone was observed a few times. The J gene is TRBJ2-7, the V gene TRBV9; D might be TRBD2 (6 bases). Germline assignment: CDR1 SGDLS and CDR2 YYNGEE. The CDR3 contains 14 residues. The V gene lost 3 bases and the J gene lost 5 bases, with 15 bases spanning the gap. CDR3: CASSADRGLHEQYF. The CDR3 nucleotides are TGTGCCAGCAGCGCCGACCGGGGACTCCACGAGCAGTACTTC.

This clone was seen at least ten times. CDR3 in amino acids: CASSEDRGWRETQYF. As DNA, the CDR3 is TGTGCCAGCAGTGAAGACAGGGGTTGGAGGGAGACCCAGTACTTC. The V gene is TRBV2, the J gene TRBJ2-5; 7 nucleotides match TRBD1. In germline, CDR1 is SNHLY, CDR2 FYNNEI. The CDR3 sequence is 15 residues long. The trim removed 1 base at V and 5 bases at J, leaving 7 bases unmatched.

A few counts support this clone. This chain joins TRBV4-2 and TRBJ2-7; 7 bases agree with TRBD2. Germline CDR1 LGHNA, CDR2 YNFKEQ. The V and J ends lost 5 bases and 4 bases, in that order; junction bases with no gene match: 11. The CDR3 is 15 amino acids. CDR3 in amino acids: CASSTRKTSNYEQYF. CDR3 in DNA: TGTGCCAGCAGCACTCGTAAGACTAGCAATTACGAGCAGTACTTC.

This chain joins TRBV7-6 and TRBJ1-2; 8 bases agree with TRBD1. This CDR3 spans 17 amino acids. CDR1 SGHVS and CDR2 FNYEAQ come from the germline V gene. V shed 4 bases, J shed 4 bases, and the junction held 14 bases outside the gene matches. CDR3 sequence: CASSSLGTGRLSYGYTF. CDR3 DNA sequence: TGTGCCAGCAGCTCACTAGGGACAGGCCGTCTCAGCTATGGCTACACCTTC.

This clone came up a few times. This chain uses TRBV7-9 with TRBJ2-7; 11 bases are shared with TRBD2. The CDR3 covers 15 residues. With 3 bases clipped from V and 6 bases from J, the junction kept 7 bases outside the gene matches. Germline CDR1 SEHNR, CDR2 FQNEAQ (reference sequence). DNA of the CDR3: TGTGCCAGCAGCTTTTGGACTAGCGGGCCCGTCGAGCAGTACTTC. The encoded protein is CASSFWTSGPVEQYF.

In its sample, this clone was seen a few times. The J gene is TRBJ2-3, the V gene TRBV5-1; maybe TRBD1 (6 bases). Germline CDR1 is SGHRS and CDR2 is YFSETQ. The V and J ends lost 7 bases and 5 bases respectively, with 23 bases between them. CDR3 size: 16 residues. The CDR3 sequence is CASAEGGGLGGDTQYF. The CDR3 nucleotides read TGCGCCAGCGCCGAAGGGGGTGGTCTAGGAGGAGATACGCAGTATTTT.

The chain has TRBV5-1 and TRBJ1-4; D uncertain. Germline V gene lookup returns CDR1 SGHRS and CDR2 YFSETQ. V was clipped by 0 bases and J by 7 bases, with 10 bases between them. There are 14 residues in the CDR3. DNA of the CDR3: TGCGCCAGCAGCTTGGCGGGGAGGCCTGAAAAACTGTTTTTT. It specifies CASSLAGRPEKLFF.

This clone was seen a few times. The gene calls are TRBV6-5 and TRBJ2-7; TRBD2 agrees at 7 bases. The CDR3 sequence is 13 residues long. V trimming: 6 bases; J trimming: 5 bases; junction bases outside the gene matches: 7. CDR1 and CDR2 from the germline V gene are MNHEY and SVGAGI. The CDR3 DNA is TGTGCCAGCAGCAAGCCGGGGGGAAACGAGCAGTACTTC. Protein: CASSKPGGNEQYF.

Ten or more counts support this clone. The chain has TRBV7-9 and TRBJ1-6; a weak D match, TRBD1 (6 bases). The V gene lost 4 bases and the J gene lost 7 bases, with 8 bases spanning the gap. The CDR3 contains 13 residues. Germline CDR1 is SEHNR and CDR2 is FQNEAQ (reference sequence). This CDR3 reads CASSWDINSPLHF. The CDR3 DNA is TGTGCCAGCAGCTGGGACATCAATTCACCCCTCCACTTT. Supplemented by reference TRBV7-9 and TRBJ1-6, the full variable domain reads DTGVSQNPRHKITKRGQNVTFRCDPISEHNRLYWYRQTLGQGPEFLTYFQNEAQLEKSRLLSDRFSAERPKGSFSTLEIQRTEQGDSAMYLCASSWDINSPLHFGNGTRLTVT.

The V and J genes are TRBV27 and TRBJ2-3, with D maybe TRBD2 (5 bases). CDR1 is MNHEY, CDR2 SMNVEV, per germline (reference sequence). CDR3 length: 18 amino acids. Between the trimmed V and J ends, which lost 5 bases and 3 bases, there was a span of 24 bases. The CDR3 DNA sequence: TGTGCCAGCAGTATGAGACTACGGTCACACTTGGGGACAGATACGCAGTATTTT. It is translated as CASSMRLRSHLGTDTQYF.

This chain uses TRBV5-1 with TRBJ2-7, with D possibly TRBD2 on 5 matching bases. Germline CDR1 SGHRS, CDR2 YFSETQ. The CDR3 loop spans 12 amino acids. V shed 1 base and J shed 5 bases, with 7 bases lying between them. CDR3 nucleotide sequence: TGCGCCAGCAGCTTGTTAGCGAACGAGCAGTACTTC. Protein sequence: CASSLLANEQYF.

The chain has TRBV7-9 and TRBJ2-5; D unresolved. Looked up from germline, CDR1 is SEHNR and CDR2 is FQNEAQ (reference sequence). V was pared by 5 bases and J by 5 bases, with 6 bases between. This CDR3 has 11 residues. The CDR3 loop is CASSRSETQYF. The CDR3 DNA is TGTGCCAGCAGCCGGTCCGAGACCCAGTACTTC.

This clone was seen more than once but under ten times. V is TRBV7-9 and J is TRBJ2-2, with D unresolved. There are 12 residues in the CDR3. The germline V gene encodes CDR1 SEHNR and CDR2 FQNEAQ (reference sequence). V lost 7 bases and J lost 4, with 7 bases in between. The CDR3: CASTVSTGELFF. The DNA for the CDR3 is TGTGCCAGCACCGTATCCACCGGGGAGCTGTTTTTT. Variable domain in full (rest from reference TRBV7-9 and TRBJ2-2): DTGVSQNPRHKITKRGQNVTFRCDPISEHNRLYWYRQTLGQGPEFLTYFQNEAQLEKSRLLSDRFSAERPKGSFSTLEIQRTEQGDSAMYLCASTVSTGELFFGEGSRLTVL.

The chain has TRBV7-2 and TRBJ1-1; D gene ambiguous. The CDR3 runs 12 residues. CDR1 and CDR2 (germline): SGHTA, FQGNSA. Trimming shortened V by 4 bases and J by 5 bases, and 8 bases separated the two germline ends. This chain's CDR3 is CASSWRETEAFF. In nucleotides, the CDR3 is TGTGCCAGCAGCTGGAGGGAGACTGAAGCTTTCTTT.

The chain links TRBV7-8 to TRBJ2-7; TRBD1 agrees at 9 bases. CDR3 size: 13 residues. Germline CDR1 and CDR2: SGHVS and FQNEAQ. J lost 4 bases, V lost 5 bases, and 3 bases had no gene match. CDR3: CASSGGTGYEQYF. The CDR3 nucleotides read TGTGCCAGCAGCGGCGGGACAGGGTACGAGCAGTACTTC.